This TCR beta chain originates from a study of cytomegalovirus exposure and HLA in healthy donors. This clone showed up just once. The PCR used 60 Vbeta and 13 Jbeta primers. Produced via immunoSEQ multiplex PCR; TCRdb's table is partial and in-frame only. Here the sample spans roughly 160,000 clones, around 82% being singletons. CDR1 is MDHEN, CDR2 SYDVKM, per germline. V lost 10 bases and J lost 4, with 16 bases in between. This CDR3 contains 13 residues. Sequencing was carried out using PBMCs. This sequence was found in a man aged 50 to 59 in good health and CMV-seropositive. The V gene is TRBV28, the J gene TRBJ1-1, with D tentatively TRBD1 (5 bases). The CDR3 loop reads CATRQRGSTEAFF. The CDR3 DNA reads TGTGCCACCCGTCAAAGGGGAAGCACTGAAGCTTTCTTT. The full variable domain, its missing parts supplied by reference TRBV28 and TRBJ1-1, is DVKVTQSSRYLVKRTGEKVFLECVQDMDHENMFWYRQDPGLGLRLIYFSYDVKMKEKGDIPEGYSVSREKKERFSLILESASTNQTSMYLCATRQRGSTEAFFGQGTRLTVV.